This T cell receptor (beta chain) derives from a study of T cell repertoires in cytomegalovirus infection. Study at large: Researchers turned to recently identified HLA-C-restricted CMV epitopes as well as well-studied HLA-B-restricted ones. CMV infection and matching HLA type were both indicated by public TCR beta signatures.

Study observations and caveats: The study found HLA-C-restricted CMV-specific TCR beta clonotypes dominating the ex vivo response. Using cumulative public TCR beta family frequency, the authors identified those who carried CMV together with the relevant HLA.

A single record per CDR3 protein comes from TCRdb applying MiXCR to the reads. The sample holds 700,000 to 950,000 distinct CDR3 sequences, about 31% seen once. On this clonotype itself: The antigen is undetermined.

This sample comprised cultured CD8+ T cells from PBMCs, obtained from culture after CMV antigen stimulation. This clonotype originated in a human donor in good health (CMV status not recorded). Some clones in this sample may be carry-over from other donors' samples.

DNA for the CDR3: TGTGCCAGCAGTTACCCCGACATTAGCGGGACAGATACGCAGTATTTT. Residues: CASSYPDISGTDTQYF. The chain links TRBV6-2 or TRBV6-3 to TRBJ2-3, with 7 bases identical to TRBD2. The CDR3 totals 16 residues. V shed 2 bases, J shed 3 bases, and the junction held 8 bases outside the gene matches. Germline assignment: CDR1 MNHEY and CDR2 SVGEGT.